A single sample gave rise to the 20 T cell receptor beta chains below, sequenced in a study of blood T cell repertoires in COVID-19. Repertoires were generated with immunoSEQ multiplex PCR, while TCRdb's copy carries only in-frame clones and drops some. The sample carries more than 85,000 clones, around 80% recorded once. Sequencing was done on a sample of peripheral blood. Every receptor here comes from a man between 65 and 80 years old with acute or convalescent COVID-19.

The chain is built from TRBV15 and TRBJ1-4; maybe TRBD1 (6 bases). Trimming left V 5 bases short and J 4 bases short, with 20 bases between. The CDR3 covers 17 residues. Germline loops: CDR1 LNHNV, CDR2 YYDKDF (reference sequence). This chain's CDR3 is CATSVTNRDTYNEKLFF. CDR3 nucleotides: TGTGCCACCAGCGTAACCAACCGGGACACCTATAATGAAAAACTGTTTTTT.

The V call is TRBV5-5, the J call TRBJ2-3; 7 nucleotides align to TRBD1. Looked up from germline, CDR1 is SGHKS and CDR2 is YYEKEE (reference sequence). This CDR3 has 15 amino acids. V dropped 3 bases and J dropped 6; count of bases not matched to a gene: 10. The CDR3 spells CASSSTGEWGDTQYF. CDR3 coding DNA: TGTGCCAGCAGCTCCACAGGGGAATGGGGTGATACGCAGTATTTT.

The chain couples TRBV6-2 or TRBV6-3 to TRBJ1-2; 7 bases agree with TRBD1. The CDR3 is 19 amino acids. V gave up 1 base and J gave up 2 bases; unmatched junction bases: 16. Germline assignment: CDR1 MNHEY and CDR2 SVGEGT. The CDR3 region is CASSYFPPTSTGMNYGYTF. The CDR3 bases are TGTGCCAGCAGTTACTTCCCTCCGACTTCGACAGGGATGAACTATGGCTACACCTTC.

The chain employs TRBV7-9 and TRBJ2-7; TRBD2 might be the D (6 bases). V gave up 0 bases and J gave up 9 bases, with 15 bases separating them. Germline loops: CDR1 SEHNR, CDR2 FQNEAQ (reference sequence). The CDR3 consists of 14 residues. This chain's CDR3 is CASSLASVGGRQYF. Written as DNA, the CDR3 is TGTGCCAGCAGCTTAGCGTCGGTGGGGGGAAGGCAGTACTTC.

CDR3 protein: CAIKLNRENSPLHF. CDR3 sequence (DNA): TGTGCCATCAAGCTTAACAGGGAGAATTCACCCCTCCACTTT. The rearrangement links TRBV10-3 to TRBJ1-6; perhaps TRBD1 as D (6 bases). CDR3 size: 14 residues. V was cut by 7 bases and J by 7 bases, with 14 bases left in between. Germline V gives CDR1 ENHRY, CDR2 SYGVKD.

The chain has TRBV7-2 and TRBJ1-3; D gene unclear. The CDR3 runs to 13 residues. V was pared by 8 bases and J by 0 bases, with 8 bases between. Germline CDR1 reads SGHTA; CDR2 reads FQGNSA. The CDR3 protein is CASGGDSGNTIYF. Written as DNA, the CDR3 is TGTGCCAGCGGTGGAGACTCTGGAAACACCATATATTTT.

The chain recombines TRBV27 with TRBJ1-3; TRBD1 agrees at 8 bases. V lost 6 bases to trimming and J lost 0 bases; unmatched junction nucleotides: 4. Germline values: CDR1 MNHEY, CDR2 SMNVEV (reference sequence). The length of the CDR3 is 15 residues. The CDR3 DNA reads as TGTGCCAGCAGCATACAGGGGGGCTCTGGAAACACCATATATTTT. This translates into CASSIQGGSGNTIYF.

This chain connects TRBV19 to TRBJ1-1, with D uncertain. Germline CDR1 reads LNHDA; CDR2 reads SQIVND (reference sequence). V was cut by 1 base and J by 5 bases, with 8 bases left in between. The CDR3 totals 13 residues. In nucleotides, the CDR3 is TGTGCCAGTAGTATAGTTGCACGGACTGAAGCTTTCTTT. The encoded protein is CASSIVARTEAFF.

The chain joins TRBV10-3 to TRBJ1-1; possibly TRBD1 for D (5 bases). Germline lookup yields CDR1 ENHRY and CDR2 SYGVKD. The CDR3 covers 14 residues. V lost 2 bases to trimming and J lost 1 base, with 8 bases between them. As DNA, the CDR3 is TGTGCCATCAGTGAGCTGGGGGGGAACACTGAAGCTTTCTTT. It encodes CAISELGGNTEAFF.

The CDR3 DNA is TGTGCCAGTAGACCGAAAACTAGCGAGTCCTACAATGAGCAGTTCTTC. Residues: CASRPKTSESYNEQFF. The gene calls are TRBV19 and TRBJ2-1; 7 nucleotides agree with TRBD2. V lost 6 bases to trimming and J lost 1 base; unmatched junction nucleotides: 9. Germline CDR1 and CDR2: LNHDA and SQIVND (reference sequence). CDR3 length: 16 amino acids.

CDR3 sequence (DNA): TGTGCCAGCAGTCCGGACAGCAACTATGGCTACACCTTC. Translating gives CASSPDSNYGYTF. This rearrangement joins TRBV28 to TRBJ1-2; the D gene is possibly TRBD1 (6 bases). The V end was cut by 5 bases, the J end by 2 bases, with 9 bases between. CDR3 length: 13 amino acids. In germline, CDR1 is MDHEN, CDR2 SYDVKM.

The sample holds a few counts of this clone. The chain uses TRBV5-1 and TRBJ2-1, with a weak D call TRBD1 (6 bases). Germline V CDR1 and CDR2: SGHRS, YFSETQ. V was cut by 2 bases and J by 2 bases, with 11 bases left in between. The CDR3 contains 15 residues. The CDR3 spells CASSLSGDTYNEQFF. CDR3 sequence (DNA): TGCGCCAGCAGCTTATCAGGGGATACCTACAATGAGCAGTTCTTC.

The chain joins TRBV3-1 (or the pseudogene TRBV3-2) to TRBJ2-5; D gene ambiguous. V was trimmed by 2 bases and J by 2 bases, leaving 6 bases between them. The V gene's germline CDR1 is LGHDT and CDR2 YNNKEL (reference sequence). This CDR3 is built from 13 residues. For the CDR3, the DNA is TGTGCCAGCAGCCAATATTCGCAAGAGACCCAGTACTTC. It is translated as CASSQYSQETQYF.

V is TRBV20-1 and J is TRBJ2-1, with TRBD2 matching 10 bases. V shed 3 bases, J shed 7 bases, and the junction held 9 bases outside the gene matches. The CDR3 runs 15 residues. CDR1 and CDR2 (germline): DFQATT, SNEGSKA (reference sequence). The CDR3 sequence is CSASPASGSRNEQFF. The CDR3 nucleotides read TGCAGTGCTAGTCCCGCTAGCGGGAGTAGGAATGAGCAGTTCTTC.

CDR3 region: CASSRGSRTDTQYF. CDR3 in DNA: TGTGCCAGCAGCCGCGGGAGCCGCACAGATACGCAGTATTTT. The chain couples TRBV6-2 or TRBV6-3 to TRBJ2-3; 7 bases map to TRBD2. Germline V gene data show CDR1 as MNHEY and CDR2 as SVGEGT. There are 14 residues in the CDR3. Trimming at V came to 6 bases and at J to 1 base, leaving 4 bases not matched to a gene.

The rearrangement joins TRBV25-1 to TRBJ1-2; no clear D. The CDR3 consists of 16 residues. The germline CDR1 and CDR2 sequences are MGHDK and SYGVNS. Trimming took 1 base from V and 2 from J, leaving 14 bases between them. CDR3 sequence: CASSESPGLLNYGYTF. The CDR3 coding sequence is TGTGCCAGCAGTGAATCCCCAGGACTCCTCAACTATGGCTACACCTTC.

The chain recombines TRBV6-6 with TRBJ2-7; a possible D gene is TRBD2 (5 bases). The CDR3 extends over 14 amino acids. Germline lookup yields CDR1 MNHNY and CDR2 SVGAGI (reference sequence). Trimming took off 2 bases at V and 1 base at J, with 9 bases between the two ends. The CDR3 DNA follows: TGTGCCAGCAGTTACGAGGGCCAGTCCTACGAGCAGTACTTC. This codes for CASSYEGQSYEQYF.

The rearrangement uses TRBV7-2 and TRBJ1-1, with 9 nucleotides matching TRBD1. V dropped 5 bases and J dropped 9; count of bases not matched to a gene: 10. Looked up from germline, CDR1 is SGHTA and CDR2 is FQGNSA. The CDR3 consists of 14 residues. The CDR3 DNA follows: TGTGCCAGCAGCGCCGGGGGACACAGGGGGCAAGCTTTCTTT. Protein: CASSAGGHRGQAFF. The full variable domain, its missing parts supplied by reference TRBV7-2 and TRBJ1-1, is GAGVSQSPSNKVTEKGKDVELRCDPISGHTALYWYRQSLGQGLEFLIYFQGNSAPDKSGLPSDRFSAERTGGSVSTLTIQRTQQEDSAVYLCASSAGGHRGQAFFGQGTRLTVV.

With respect to this clone: One end of the junction varies from germline; a read error may be responsible. The gene calls are TRBV7-7 and TRBJ2-2; D is possibly TRBD2 (6 bases). The length of the CDR3 is 15 residues. Germline V CDR1 and CDR2: SSHAT, FNYEAQ (reference sequence). The CDR3 sequence is CASSRTTGNTGELFF. The CDR3 coding sequence is TGTGCTAGCAGCCGGACTACAGGGAACACCGGGGAGCTGTTTTTT.

This clone was seen a few times. The rearrangement links TRBV11-2 to TRBJ2-1, with 7 bases matching TRBD2. The CDR3 has 18 residues. V lost 1 base to trimming and J lost 0 bases; unmatched junction nucleotides: 9. Germline V gene sequence: CDR1 SGHAT, CDR2 FQNNGV. The CDR3 DNA reads as TGTGCCAGCAGCTTAGCGGCAGCGGGGTCCCACTCCTACAATGAGCAGTTCTTC. As protein: CASSLAAAGSHSYNEQFF.